This T cell receptor beta chain was captured in a study of blood T cells in healthy people across ages. The second PCR ran roughly 6 to 12 cycles with a sample-barcoded 5' primer and J-beta primers. TCRdb reprocessed the 5' RACE reads with MiXCR, giving one entry per CDR3 protein. Found here are 1.5 million or so distinct CDR3 sequences, roughly 43% of them singletons; the top ten hold under 5%. The sample consisted of blood. This TCR was sampled from a woman aged 18-29 years in good health.

Here the CDR3 DNA reads TGCAGGGGCCAGGGGGAGTATGGCTACACCTTC. Translating it yields CRGQGEYGYTF. The chain links TRBV20-1 to TRBJ1-2; 7 bases are a match to TRBD1. Germline loops: CDR1 DFQATT, CDR2 SNEGSKA (reference sequence). This CDR3 is built from 11 residues.